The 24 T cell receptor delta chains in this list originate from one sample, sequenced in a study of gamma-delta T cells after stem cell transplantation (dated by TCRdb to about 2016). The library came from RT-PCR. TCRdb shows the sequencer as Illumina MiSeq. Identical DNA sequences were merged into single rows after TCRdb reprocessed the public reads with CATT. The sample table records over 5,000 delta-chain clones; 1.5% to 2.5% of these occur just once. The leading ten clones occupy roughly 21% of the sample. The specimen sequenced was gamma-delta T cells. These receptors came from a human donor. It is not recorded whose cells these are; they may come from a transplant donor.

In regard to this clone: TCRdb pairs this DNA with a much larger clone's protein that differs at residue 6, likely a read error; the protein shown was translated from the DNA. In nucleotides, the CDR3 is TGTGCCTGTGACAACTGTGGGATAAGCACCGATAAACTCATCTTT. Encoded protein: CACDNCGISTDKLIF. J is TRDJ1 and V is TRDV2; possibly TRDD3 for D (6 bases). V was clipped by 2 bases and J by 1 base, with 13 bases between them. This CDR3 region has 15 residues. In germline, CDR1 is GEAIGNYY, CDR2 EKD.

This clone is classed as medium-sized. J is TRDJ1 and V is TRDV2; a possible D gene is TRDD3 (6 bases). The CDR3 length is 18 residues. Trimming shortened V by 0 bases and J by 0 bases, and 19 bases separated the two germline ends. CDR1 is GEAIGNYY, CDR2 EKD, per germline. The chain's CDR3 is CACDTLPGDQSYTDKLIF. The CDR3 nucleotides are TGTGCCTGTGACACCTTGCCTGGGGACCAATCATACACCGATAAACTCATCTTT.

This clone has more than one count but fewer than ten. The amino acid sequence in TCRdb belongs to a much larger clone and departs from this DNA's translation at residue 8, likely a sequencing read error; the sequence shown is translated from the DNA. The CDR3 DNA reads TGTGCCTGTGACACCGGATCACACAAATCCTGGGACACCCGACAGATGTTTTTC. Translation gives CACDTGSHKSWDTRQMFF. The rearrangement uses TRDV2 and TRDJ3; no clear D. Germline values: CDR1 GEAIGNYY, CDR2 EKD. V was pared by 0 bases and J by 1 base, with 12 bases between. This CDR3 contains 18 residues.

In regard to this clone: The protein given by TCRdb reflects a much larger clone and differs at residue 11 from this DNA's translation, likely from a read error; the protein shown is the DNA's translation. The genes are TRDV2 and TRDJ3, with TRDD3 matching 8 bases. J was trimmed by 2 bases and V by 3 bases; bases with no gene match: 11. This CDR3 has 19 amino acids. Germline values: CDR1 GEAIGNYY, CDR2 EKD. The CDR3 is CACDGTGGYSPWDTRQMFF. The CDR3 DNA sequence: TGTGCCTGTGACGGAACTGGGGGCTATAGCCCCTGGGACACCCGACAGATGTTTTTC.

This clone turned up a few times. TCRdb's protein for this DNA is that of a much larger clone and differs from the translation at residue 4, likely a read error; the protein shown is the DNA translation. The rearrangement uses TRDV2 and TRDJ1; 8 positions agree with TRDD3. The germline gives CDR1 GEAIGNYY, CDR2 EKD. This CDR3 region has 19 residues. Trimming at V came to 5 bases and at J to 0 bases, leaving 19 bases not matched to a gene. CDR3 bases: TGTGCCTGTGGCAATTTGTCCTTTGGGGATACTGCTCACACCGATAAACTCATCTTT. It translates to CACGNLSFGDTAHTDKLIF.

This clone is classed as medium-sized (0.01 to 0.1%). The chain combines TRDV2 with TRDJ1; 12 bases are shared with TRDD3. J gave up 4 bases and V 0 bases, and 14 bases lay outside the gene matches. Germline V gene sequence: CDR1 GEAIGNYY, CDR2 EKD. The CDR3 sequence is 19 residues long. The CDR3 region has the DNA TGTGCCTGTGACACCGTTGCTTCTTCTGGGGGATACGTTTTCGATAAACTCATCTTT. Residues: CACDTVASSGGYVFDKLIF.

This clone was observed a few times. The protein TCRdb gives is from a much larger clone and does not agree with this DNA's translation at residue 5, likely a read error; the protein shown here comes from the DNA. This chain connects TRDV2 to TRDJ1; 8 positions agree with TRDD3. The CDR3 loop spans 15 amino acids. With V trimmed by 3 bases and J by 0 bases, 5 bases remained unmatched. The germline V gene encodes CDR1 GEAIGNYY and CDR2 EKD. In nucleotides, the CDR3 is TGTGCCTGTGACCCCGTTGGGGGATACACCGATAAACTCATCTTT. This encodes CACDPVGGYTDKLIF.

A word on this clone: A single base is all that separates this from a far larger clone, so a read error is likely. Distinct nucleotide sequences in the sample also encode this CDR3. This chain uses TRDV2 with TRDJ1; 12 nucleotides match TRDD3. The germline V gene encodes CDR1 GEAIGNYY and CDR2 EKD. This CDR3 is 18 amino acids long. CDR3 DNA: TGTGCCTGTGACACCGTTACTGGGGGATACCAGTACACTGATAAACTCATCTTT. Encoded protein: CACDTVTGGYQYTDKLIF.

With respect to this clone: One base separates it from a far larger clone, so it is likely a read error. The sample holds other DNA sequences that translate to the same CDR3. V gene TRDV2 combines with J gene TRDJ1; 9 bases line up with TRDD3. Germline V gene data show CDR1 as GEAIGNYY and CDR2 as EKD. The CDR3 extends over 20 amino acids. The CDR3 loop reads CACDIIPVLGDRTHTDKLIF. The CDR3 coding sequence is TGTGCCTGTGACATCATCCCGGTTTTGGGGGATAGAACCCACACCGATAAGCTCATCTTT.

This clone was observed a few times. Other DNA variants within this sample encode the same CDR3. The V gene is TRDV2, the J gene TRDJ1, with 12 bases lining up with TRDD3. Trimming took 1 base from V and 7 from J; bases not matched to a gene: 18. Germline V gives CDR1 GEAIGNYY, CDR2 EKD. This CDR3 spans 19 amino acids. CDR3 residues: CACDTLLGDTRPSGGKLIF. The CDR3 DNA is TGTGCCTGTGACACGCTGCTGGGGGATACGCGCCCTTCAGGTGGTAAACTCATCTTT.

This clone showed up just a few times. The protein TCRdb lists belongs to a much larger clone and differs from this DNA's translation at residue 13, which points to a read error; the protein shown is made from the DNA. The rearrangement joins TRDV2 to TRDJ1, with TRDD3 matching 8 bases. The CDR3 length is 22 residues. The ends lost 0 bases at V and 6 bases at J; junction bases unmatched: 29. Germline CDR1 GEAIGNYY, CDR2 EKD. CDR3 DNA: TGTGCCTGTGACACCCTAGATCATCTACTACTGCTGAGGGATACGCGGGAGCATAAACTCATCTTT. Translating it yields CACDTLDHLLLLRDTREHKLIF.

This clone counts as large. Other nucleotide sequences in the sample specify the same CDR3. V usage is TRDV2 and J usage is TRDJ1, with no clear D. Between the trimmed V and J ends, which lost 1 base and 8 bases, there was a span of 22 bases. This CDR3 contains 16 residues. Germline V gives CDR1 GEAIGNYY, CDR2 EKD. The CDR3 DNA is TGTGCCTGTGACACGGTTGGAGGTATGTATCCTGAAAAACTCATCTTT. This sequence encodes CACDTVGGMYPEKLIF.

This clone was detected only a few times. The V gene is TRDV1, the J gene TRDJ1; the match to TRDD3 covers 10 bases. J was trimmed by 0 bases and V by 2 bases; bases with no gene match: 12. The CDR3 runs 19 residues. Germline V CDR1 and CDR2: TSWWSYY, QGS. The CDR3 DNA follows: TGTGCTCTTGGGGAAAACAGGGGGATACGGGGGGCGTACACCGATAAACTCATCTTT. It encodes CALGENRGIRGAYTDKLIF.

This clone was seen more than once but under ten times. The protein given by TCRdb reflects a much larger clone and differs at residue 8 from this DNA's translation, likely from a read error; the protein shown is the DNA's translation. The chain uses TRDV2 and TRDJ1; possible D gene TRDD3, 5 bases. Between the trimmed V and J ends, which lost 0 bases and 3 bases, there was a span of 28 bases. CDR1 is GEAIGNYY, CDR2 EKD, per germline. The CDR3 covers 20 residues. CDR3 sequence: CACDTVLVTQGTGIADKLIF. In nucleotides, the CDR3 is TGTGCCTGTGACACCGTTCTCGTCACGCAGGGTACCGGGATCGCCGATAAACTCATCTTT.

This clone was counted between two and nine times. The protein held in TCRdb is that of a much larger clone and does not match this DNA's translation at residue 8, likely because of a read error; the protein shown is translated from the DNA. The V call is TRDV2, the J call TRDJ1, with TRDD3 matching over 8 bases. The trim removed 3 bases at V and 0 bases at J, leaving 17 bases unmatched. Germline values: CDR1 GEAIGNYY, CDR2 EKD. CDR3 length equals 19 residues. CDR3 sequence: CACDGVLSSTGGYTDKLIF. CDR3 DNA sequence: TGTGCCTGTGACGGTGTGCTCAGCTCTACTGGGGGGTACACCGATAAACTCATCTTT.

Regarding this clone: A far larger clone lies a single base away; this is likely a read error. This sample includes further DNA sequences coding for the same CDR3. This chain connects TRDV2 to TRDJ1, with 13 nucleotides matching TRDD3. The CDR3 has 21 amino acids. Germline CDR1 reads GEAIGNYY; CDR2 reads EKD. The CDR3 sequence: CACDLITGGYDIHPVTDKLIF. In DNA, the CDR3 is TGCGCCTGTGACCTAATTACTGGGGGATACGACATTCACCCGGTCACCGATAAACTCATCTTT.

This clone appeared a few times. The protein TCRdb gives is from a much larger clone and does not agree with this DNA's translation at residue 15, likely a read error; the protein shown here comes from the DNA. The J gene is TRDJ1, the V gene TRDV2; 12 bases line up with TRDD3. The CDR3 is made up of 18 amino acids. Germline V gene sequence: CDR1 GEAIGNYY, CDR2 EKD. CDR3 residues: CACDTVAWGIRKSDTLIF. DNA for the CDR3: TGTGCCTGTGACACCGTAGCCTGGGGGATACGGAAATCCGATACACTCATCTTT.

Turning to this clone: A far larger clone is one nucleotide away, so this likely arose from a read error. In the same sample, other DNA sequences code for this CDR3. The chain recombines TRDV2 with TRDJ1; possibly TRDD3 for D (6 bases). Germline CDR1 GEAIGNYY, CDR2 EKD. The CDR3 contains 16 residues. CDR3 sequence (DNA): TGCGCCTGTGACATGGTTGGGGGTCCTTGGACCGATAAACTCATCTTT. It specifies CACDMVGGPWTDKLIF.

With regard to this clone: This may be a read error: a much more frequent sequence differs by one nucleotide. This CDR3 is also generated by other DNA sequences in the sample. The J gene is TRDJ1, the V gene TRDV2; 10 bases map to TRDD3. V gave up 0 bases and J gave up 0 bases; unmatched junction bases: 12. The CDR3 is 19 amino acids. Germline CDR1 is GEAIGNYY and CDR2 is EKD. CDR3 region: CACDTVSAFWGINTDKLIF. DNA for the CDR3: TGTGCCTGTGACACCGTGTCCGCTTTCTGGGGGATAAACACCGATAAACTCATCTTT.

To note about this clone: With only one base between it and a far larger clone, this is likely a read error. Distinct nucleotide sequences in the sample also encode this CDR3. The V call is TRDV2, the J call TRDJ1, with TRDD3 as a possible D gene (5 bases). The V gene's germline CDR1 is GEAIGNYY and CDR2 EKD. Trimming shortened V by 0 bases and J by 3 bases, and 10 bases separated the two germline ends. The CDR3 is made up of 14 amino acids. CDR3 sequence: CACDTLLGADKLIF. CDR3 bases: TGTGCCTGTGACACCCTGCTGGGAGCCGATAAACTCATCTTT.

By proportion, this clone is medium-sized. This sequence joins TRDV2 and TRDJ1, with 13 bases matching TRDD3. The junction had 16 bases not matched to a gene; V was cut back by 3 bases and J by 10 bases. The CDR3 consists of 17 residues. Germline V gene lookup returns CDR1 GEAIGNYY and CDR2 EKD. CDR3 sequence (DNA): TGTGCCTGTGACCCTGTACTGGGGGATACGCGAGGGTCGGGACTCATCTTT. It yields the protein CACDPVLGDTRGSGLIF.

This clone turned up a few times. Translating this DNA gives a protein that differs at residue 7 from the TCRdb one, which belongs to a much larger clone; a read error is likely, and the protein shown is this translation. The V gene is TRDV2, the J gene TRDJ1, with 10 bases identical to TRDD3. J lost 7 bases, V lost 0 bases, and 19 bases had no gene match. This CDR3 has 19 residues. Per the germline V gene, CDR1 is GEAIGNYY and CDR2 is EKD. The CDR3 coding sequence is TGTGCCTGTGACACCTTACCGGGGGATACGCGCCCTTCAGGTGGTAAACTCATCTTT. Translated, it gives CACDTLPGDTRPSGGKLIF.

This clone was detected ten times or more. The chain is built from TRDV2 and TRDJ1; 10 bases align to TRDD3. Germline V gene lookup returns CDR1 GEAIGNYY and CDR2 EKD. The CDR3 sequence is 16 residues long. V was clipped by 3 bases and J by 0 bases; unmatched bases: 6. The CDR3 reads CACDPLTGGYTDKLIF. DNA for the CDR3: TGTGCCTGTGACCCTCTTACTGGGGGATACACCGATAAACTCATCTTT.

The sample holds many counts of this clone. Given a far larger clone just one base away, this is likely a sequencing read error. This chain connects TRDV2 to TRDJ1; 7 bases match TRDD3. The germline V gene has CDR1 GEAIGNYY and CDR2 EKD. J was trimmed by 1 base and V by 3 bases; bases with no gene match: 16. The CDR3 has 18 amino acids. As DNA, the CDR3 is TGTGCCTGTGACGCCCTGGGGGGCGGACATCAAGGCACCGATAAACTCATCTTT. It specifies CACDALGGGHQGTDKLIF.